Listed below are T cell receptor beta chains from one sample, sequenced in a study. TCRdb re-analysed the RT-PCR reads in MiXCR, keeping a single row per CDR3 protein. The sample records about 700,000 distinct CDR3 sequences, 11% to 15% being singletons. Sequencing was done on a sample of memory CD4+ T cells from blood. These receptors were obtained from a female donor in good health, serving as a healthy control. CDR3s include the opening cysteine and the closing phenylalanine or tryptophan. The order of the fields is J gene, D gene, clone size, V gene, CDR3 DNA, CDR3 protein. A D gene is named only where the DNA matches it firmly. Part of the rows lack a size; the others show once, few, many or a class for expanded clones.

j_gene: TRBJ2-2
d_gene: TRBD2
abundance: few
v_gene: TRBV9
CDR3nt: TGTGCCAGCAGCGTAGGAGGGAGGGCCACCGGGGAGCTGTTTTTT
CDR3aa: CASSVGGRATGELFF

j_gene: TRBJ2-5
d_gene: .
abundance: many
v_gene: TRBV20-1
CDR3nt: TGCAGTGCTAGAGAGATAGGACAGACCACGCACTTC
CDR3aa: CSAREIGQTTHF

j_gene: TRBJ1-6
d_gene: TRBD1
abundance: many
v_gene: TRBV7-3
CDR3nt: TGTGCCAGCAGCCTACAGGGGTATGATTCACCCCTCCACTTT
CDR3aa: CASSLQGYDSPLHF

j_gene: TRBJ1-6
d_gene: .
abundance: few
v_gene: TRBV12-3/TRBV12-4
CDR3nt: TGTGCCAGCAGTTTGGATTTCAGTTCACCCCTCCACTTT
CDR3aa: CASSLDFSSPLHF

j_gene: TRBJ2-1
d_gene: TRBD2
abundance: few
v_gene: TRBV5-1
CDR3nt: TGCGCCAGCAGCCAGACTAGCGGGGGGCTTTACAATGAGCAGTTCTTC
CDR3aa: CASSQTSGGLYNEQFF

j_gene: TRBJ2-3
d_gene: .
abundance: .
v_gene: TRBV5-1
CDR3nt: TGCGCCAGCAGTCACCTTGGGGATACGCAGTATTTT
CDR3aa: CASSHLGDTQYF

j_gene: TRBJ1-2
d_gene: .
abundance: .
v_gene: TRBV10-3
CDR3nt: TGTGCCATCAGTGAGTCACGTGATTATGGCTACACCTTC
CDR3aa: CAISESRDYGYTF

j_gene: TRBJ1-3
d_gene: TRBD1
abundance: .
v_gene: TRBV12-3/TRBV12-4
CDR3nt: TGTGCCAGCAGTTTGGGACAGGTCCTCTCTGGAAACACCATATATTTT
CDR3aa: CASSLGQVLSGNTIYF

j_gene: TRBJ2-1
d_gene: .
abundance: few
v_gene: TRBV7-2
CDR3nt: TGTGCCAGCAGCTTACCAGGGGTTTTCAATGAGCAGTTCTTC
CDR3aa: CASSLPGVFNEQFF

j_gene: TRBJ1-1
d_gene: .
abundance: .
v_gene: TRBV20-1
CDR3nt: TGCAGTGCCCGGGACACCCCTGAAGCTTTCTTT
CDR3aa: CSARDTPEAFF

j_gene: TRBJ2-3
d_gene: .
abundance: many
v_gene: TRBV6-5
CDR3nt: TGTGCCAGCAGCTCTGGGCCCCCCGGGACCACAGATACGCAGTATTTT
CDR3aa: CASSSGPPGTTDTQYF

j_gene: TRBJ1-5
d_gene: .
abundance: few
v_gene: TRBV7-2
CDR3nt: TGTGCCAGCAGCTTAGTACAGGGAATAGGTCAGCCCCAGCATTTT
CDR3aa: CASSLVQGIGQPQHF